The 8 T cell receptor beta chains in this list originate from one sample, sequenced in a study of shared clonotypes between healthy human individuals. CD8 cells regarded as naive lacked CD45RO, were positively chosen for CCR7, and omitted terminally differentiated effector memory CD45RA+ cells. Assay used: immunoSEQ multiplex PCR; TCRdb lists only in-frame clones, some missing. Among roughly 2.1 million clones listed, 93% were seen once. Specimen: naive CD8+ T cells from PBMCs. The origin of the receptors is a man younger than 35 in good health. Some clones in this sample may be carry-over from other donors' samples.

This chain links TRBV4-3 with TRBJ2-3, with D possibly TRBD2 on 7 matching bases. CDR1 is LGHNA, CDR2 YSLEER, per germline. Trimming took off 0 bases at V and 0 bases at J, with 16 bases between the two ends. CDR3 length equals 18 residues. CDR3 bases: TGCGCCAGCAGCCAAGACCCTCGCGGGGGCAGGAGCACAGATACGCAGTATTTT. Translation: CASSQDPRGGRSTDTQYF.

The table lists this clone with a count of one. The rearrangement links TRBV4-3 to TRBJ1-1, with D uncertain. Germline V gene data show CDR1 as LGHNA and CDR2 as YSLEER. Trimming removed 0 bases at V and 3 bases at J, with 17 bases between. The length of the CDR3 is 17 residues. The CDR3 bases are TGCGCCAGCAGCCAAGATGAGCGGAGGGAGGAGGACACTGAAGCTTTCTTT. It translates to CASSQDERREEDTEAFF.

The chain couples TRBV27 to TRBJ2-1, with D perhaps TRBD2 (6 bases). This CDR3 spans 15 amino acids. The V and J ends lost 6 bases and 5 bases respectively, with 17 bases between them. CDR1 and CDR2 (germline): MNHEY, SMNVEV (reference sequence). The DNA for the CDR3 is TGTGCCAGCAGAATTCTCGGGGGTTCGGACAATGAGCAGTTCTTC. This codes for CASRILGGSDNEQFF.

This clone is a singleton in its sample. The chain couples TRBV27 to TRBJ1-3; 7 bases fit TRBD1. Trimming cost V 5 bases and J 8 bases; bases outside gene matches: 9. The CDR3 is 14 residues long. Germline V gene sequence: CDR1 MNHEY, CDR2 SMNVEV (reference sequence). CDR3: CASSPRQGTDTIYF. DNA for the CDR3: TGTGCCAGCAGTCCACGACAGGGTACGGACACCATATATTTT.

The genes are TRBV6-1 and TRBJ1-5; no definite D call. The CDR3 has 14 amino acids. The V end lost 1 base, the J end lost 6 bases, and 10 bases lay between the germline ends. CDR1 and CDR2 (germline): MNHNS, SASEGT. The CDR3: CASSEVGGLQPQHF. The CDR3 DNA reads TGTGCCAGCAGTGAAGTGGGAGGGCTTCAGCCCCAGCATTTT.

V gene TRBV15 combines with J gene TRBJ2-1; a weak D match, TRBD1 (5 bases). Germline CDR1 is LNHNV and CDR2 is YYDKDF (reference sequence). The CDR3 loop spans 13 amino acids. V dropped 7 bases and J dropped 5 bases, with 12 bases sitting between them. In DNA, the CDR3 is TGTGCCACCAAAGAGACAGACCACAATGAGCAGTTCTTC. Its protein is CATKETDHNEQFF.

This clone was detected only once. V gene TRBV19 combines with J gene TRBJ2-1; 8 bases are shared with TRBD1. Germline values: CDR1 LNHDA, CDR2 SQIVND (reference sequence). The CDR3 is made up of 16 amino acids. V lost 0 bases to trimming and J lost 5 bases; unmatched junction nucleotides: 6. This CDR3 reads CASSIDGTGPNNEQFF. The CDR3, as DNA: TGTGCCAGTAGTATAGACGGGACAGGTCCCAACAATGAGCAGTTCTTC.

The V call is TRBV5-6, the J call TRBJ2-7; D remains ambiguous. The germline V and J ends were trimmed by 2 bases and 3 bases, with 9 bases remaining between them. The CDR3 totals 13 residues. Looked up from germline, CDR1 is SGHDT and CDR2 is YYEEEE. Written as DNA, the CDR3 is TGTGCCAGCAGCTTATCTCCGGACTACGAGCAGTACTTC. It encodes CASSLSPDYEQYF.